The T cell receptor (beta chain) under discussion was sequenced for a study of T cells expressing NK-cell markers. The CDR3 is 12 residues long. Germline CDR1 LGHDT, CDR2 YNNKEL (reference sequence). TCRdb reprocessed the 5' RACE reads and keeps a single row for each CDR3 protein, giving no DNA. The table lists under 200,000 distinct CDR3 sequences. The sample comprised blood T cells: a sorted CD56 or NKG2C T cell subset, CD4+ or CD8+ T cells, or bulk PBMC T cells (not recorded which). The sequence was obtained from a woman aged 18 to 75 in good health. This chain joins TRBV3-1 and TRBJ1-2; no DNA is available, so the TRBD1 call from TCRdb remains unchecked. The CDR3 spells CACQGSSYGYTF.